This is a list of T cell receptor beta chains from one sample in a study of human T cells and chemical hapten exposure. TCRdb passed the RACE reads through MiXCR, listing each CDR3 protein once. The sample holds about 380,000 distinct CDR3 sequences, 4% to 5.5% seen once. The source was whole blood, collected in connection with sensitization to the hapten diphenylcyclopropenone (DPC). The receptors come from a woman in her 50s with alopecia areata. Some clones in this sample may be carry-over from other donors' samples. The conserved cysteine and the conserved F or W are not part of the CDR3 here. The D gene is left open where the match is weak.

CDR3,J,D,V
ASSQDGQYGYT,TRBJ1-2,NA,TRBV3-1
ASSREGPGRVTDTQY,TRBJ2-3,NA,TRBV11-2
ASSLDGGSQH,TRBJ1-5,NA,TRBV25-1
ASSAATNQPQH,TRBJ1-5,NA,TRBV2
ASSADRLGNQPQH,TRBJ1-5,TRBD1,TRBV2
ATGPSNEQF,TRBJ2-1,NA,TRBV2
ASTLGGGPGELF,TRBJ2-2,NA,TRBV12-3/TRBV12-4
ASSIPGQIAYEQY,TRBJ2-7,TRBD1,TRBV28
ASSSLRQRGYT,TRBJ1-2,NA,TRBV7-9
ASSFALNSPLH,TRBJ1-6,NA,TRBV5-1
SVEDFGQHYGYT,TRBJ1-2,NA,TRBV29-1
ASSLGGASYNEQF,TRBJ2-1,NA,TRBV28
ASTPELREEYEQY,TRBJ2-7,TRBD2,TRBV28
ASSLAVVGDGPTNEKLF,TRBJ1-4,NA,TRBV5-7
ASSRGTGEYNEQF,TRBJ2-1,TRBD1,TRBV18
ASSSPGQGLSGANVLT,TRBJ2-6,TRBD1,TRBV5-5
ASSLTGLDTEAF,TRBJ1-1,TRBD1,TRBV7-3
SVEGSGGTQY,TRBJ2-3,TRBD2,TRBV29-1
ATSDLREQPQH,TRBJ1-5,NA,TRBV24-1
ASGSPTGRPLQETQY,TRBJ2-5,NA,TRBV12-5
ASSPNLGAF,TRBJ1-1,NA,TRBV7-8
ASSFGTNSPLH,TRBJ1-6,NA,TRBV5-6
SVVKFPVSQKNEQF,TRBJ2-1,NA,TRBV29-1
SVIPGQGVHEQY,TRBJ2-7,TRBD1,TRBV29-1
ATSEPGQGSLTNTGELF,TRBJ2-2,TRBD1,TRBV24-1
AISESDMKY,TRBJ2-7,NA,TRBV10-3